Listed here is a single TCR beta chain. The antigen is unknown. These data belong to a study of beta chain features in type 1 diabetes. Study conclusions and caveats: No resolution was reached here on whether HLA type influences TCRB rearrangement. When Type 1 diabetes patients were examined, their TCRB CDR3s proved moderately but significantly shorter in all four CD4+ subsets. A pattern of fewer insertions and more deletions at VDJ junctions was seen in type 1 diabetes patients.

Expressed TCRB transcripts were sequenced because the entire RNA isolate underwent reverse transcription. Sequencing was performed with immunoSEQ multiplex PCR; in TCRdb, only in-frame clones are kept and a portion is missing. The sample carries some 120,000 clones, approximately 15% recorded once. The V end was cut by 4 bases, the J end by 9 bases, with 11 bases between. The CDR3 contains 12 residues. Per germline, CDR1 SGHRS and CDR2 YFSETQ. This chain links TRBV5-1 with TRBJ2-1; possible D gene TRBD2, 6 bases. The sequenced sample was central memory CD4+ T cells from blood. This clonotype originated in a young man with type 1 diabetes. The CDR3 sequence: CASSRDFGEQFF. The DNA of the CDR3 is TGCGCCAGCAGCAGGGACTTCGGTGAGCAGTTCTTC.